The 32 T cell receptor beta chains below come from one sample, sequenced in a study of Ad26.COV2.S vaccination and SARS-CoV-2 variants. Specified treatment: some 20 received Ad26.COV2.S at low or high dose, single or two shots; 5 received placebo; per-sample allocation not given. The investigators took samples on day 63 after the first vaccine or placebo injection. TCRdb's copy holds only in-frame clones and misses some; the assay was immunoSEQ multiplex PCR. The sample shows hundreds of thousands of clones, roughly 90% of them seen only once. Sequencing was performed on peripheral blood, taken in a trial of Ad26.COV2.S vaccine versus placebo. All receptors come from a person between 18 and 65 years old who received the Ad26.COV2.S COVID-19 vaccine or a placebo.

The chain couples TRBV3-1 (or the pseudogene TRBV3-2) to TRBJ2-7, with D possibly matching TRBD2 (6 bases). The V gene's germline CDR1 is LGHDT and CDR2 YNNKEL (reference sequence). The CDR3 extends over 15 amino acids. V gave up 1 base and J gave up 0 bases, with 10 bases separating them. The CDR3 here is CASSQVRGNSYEQYF. The CDR3 DNA is TGTGCCAGCAGCCAAGTACGGGGGAACTCCTACGAGCAGTACTTC.

The chain couples TRBV3-1 (or the pseudogene TRBV3-2) to TRBJ1-1, with D uncertain. Trimming stripped 0 bases from V and 7 bases from J, with 15 bases between. Germline values: CDR1 LGHDT, CDR2 YNNKEL (reference sequence). This CDR3 region has 15 residues. CDR3 bases: TGTGCCAGCAGCCAAGAACAAGTCTTAGGCAGTGAAGCTTTCTTT. Translating gives CASSQEQVLGSEAFF.

The chain joins TRBV30 to TRBJ1-1; D uncertain. The CDR3 consists of 11 residues. V was cut by 1 base and J by 4 bases, with 4 bases left in between. Germline lookup yields CDR1 GTSNPN and CDR2 SVGIG (reference sequence). The CDR3 coding sequence is TGTGCCTGGAGTGCCAGCACTGAAGCTTTCTTT. It translates to CAWSASTEAFF.

The rearrangement links TRBV29-1 to TRBJ2-7, with a possible D match to TRBD2 (6 bases). Germline V gene lookup returns CDR1 SQVTM and CDR2 ANQGSEA. The CDR3 is 12 residues long. V was trimmed by 7 bases and J by 3 bases, leaving 13 bases between them. The CDR3 DNA is TGCAGCGCCGAAGCGGGTAGCTACGAGCAGTACTTC. Its translation is CSAEAGSYEQYF.

The CDR3: CASSEGLADSYEQYF. In DNA, the CDR3 is TGTGCCAGCAGCGAGGGACTAGCGGATTCCTACGAGCAGTACTTC. The chain links TRBV9 to TRBJ2-7; 11 nucleotides match TRBD2. CDR1 and CDR2 from the germline V gene are SGDLS and YYNGEE. V lost 3 bases and J lost 1; bases outside the gene matches: 3. The CDR3 extends over 15 amino acids.

In its sample, this clone was seen once. The V gene is TRBV11-2, the J gene TRBJ1-2, with D perhaps matching TRBD1 (6 bases). Germline assignment: CDR1 SGHAT and CDR2 FQNNGV. Trimming shortened V by 1 base and J by 3 bases, and 9 bases separated the two germline ends. CDR3 length: 14 amino acids. The CDR3 DNA reads TGTGCCAGCAGCTTAGTCCAGGGGTACTATGGCTACACCTTC. Translating gives CASSLVQGYYGYTF. The full variable domain, its missing parts supplied by reference TRBV11-2 and TRBJ1-2, is EAGVAQSPRYKIIEKRQSVAFWCNPISGHATLYWYQQILGQGPKLLIQFQNNGVVDDSQLPKDRFSAERLKGVDSTLKIQPAKLEDSAVYLCASSLVQGYYGYTFGSGTRLTVV.

The CDR3 sequence: CASRGDWAEAFF. The CDR3 DNA reads as TGTGCCAGCAGGGGGGACTGGGCTGAAGCTTTCTTT. This chain connects TRBV2 to TRBJ1-1, with a weak D call TRBD1 (5 bases). The CDR3 loop spans 12 amino acids. Per the germline V gene, CDR1 is SNHLY and CDR2 is FYNNEI. V lost 6 bases and J lost 6, with 11 bases in between. The variable domain in full, completed from reference TRBV2 and TRBJ1-1, reads EPEVTQTPSHQVTQMGQEVILRCVPISNHLYFYWYRQILGQKVEFLVSFYNNEISEKSEIFDDQFSVERPDGSNFTLKIRSTKLEDSAMYFCASRGDWAEAFFGQGTRLTVV.

This chain joins TRBV6-2 or TRBV6-3 and TRBJ2-7; tentative D call: TRBD2 (6 bases). Trimming took 6 bases from V and 7 from J, leaving 10 bases between them. Germline loops: CDR1 MNHEY, CDR2 SVGEGT. The CDR3 contains 11 residues. CDR3 region: CASSRGGEQYF. The CDR3 DNA reads as TGTGCCAGCAGCCGTGGGGGGGAGCAGTACTTC.

J is TRBJ2-7 and V is TRBV6-6; D is perhaps TRBD1 (6 bases). V was trimmed by 7 bases and J by 2 bases, leaving 15 bases between them. Per the germline V gene, CDR1 is MNHNY and CDR2 is SVGAGI (reference sequence). This CDR3 is 14 amino acids long. The CDR3 region is CASNPGTRAYEQYF. DNA for the CDR3: TGTGCCAGCAACCCCGGGACAAGAGCCTACGAGCAGTACTTC.

The chain joins TRBV19 to TRBJ2-1, with D unresolved. The CDR3 length is 14 residues. Trimming removed 1 base from V and 0 bases from J, with 4 bases in between. From germline, CDR1 is LNHDA and CDR2 SQIVND (reference sequence). The CDR3 nucleotides are TGTGCCAGTAGTATAGTCGGCTCCTACAATGAGCAGTTCTTC. This encodes CASSIVGSYNEQFF. The whole variable domain, filled in from reference TRBV19 and TRBJ2-1, reads DGGITQSPKYLFRKEGQNVTLSCEQNLNHDAMYWYRQDPGQGLRLIYYSQIVNDFQKGDIAEGYSVSREKKESFPLTVTSAQKNPTAFYLCASSIVGSYNEQFFGPGTRLTVL.

V gene TRBV2 combines with J gene TRBJ2-7, with D unresolved. Trimming shortened V by 6 bases and J by 1 base, and 19 bases separated the two germline ends. Looked up from germline, CDR1 is SNHLY and CDR2 is FYNNEI. CDR3 length: 16 residues. CDR3 bases: TGTGCCAGCAGACCCGTCCCTTGGGAAGGGTCCTACGAGCAGTACTTC. Translating gives CASRPVPWEGSYEQYF.

The chain recombines TRBV6-6 with TRBJ2-7; possibly TRBD2 for D (5 bases). In germline, CDR1 is MNHNY, CDR2 SVGAGI (reference sequence). The CDR3 totals 14 residues. Trimming pared 10 bases from V and 4 bases from J, leaving 20 bases between. The CDR3 reads CATESRADGYEQYF. The CDR3 region has the DNA TGTGCCACCGAGAGTCGAGCGGACGGGTACGAGCAGTACTTC.

This clone is a singleton in its sample. CDR3 in DNA: TGTGCCAGCAGTGACCCCGGGACAGGGAGGACTGAAGCTTTCTTT. Its protein product is CASSDPGTGRTEAFF. V and J are TRBV6-6 and TRBJ1-1, with 9 bases fitting TRBD1. Looked up from germline, CDR1 is MNHNY and CDR2 is SVGAGI (reference sequence). The junction had 9 bases not matched to a gene; V was cut back by 5 bases and J by 5 bases. The CDR3 has 15 amino acids.

This chain connects TRBV14 to TRBJ2-2; 11 nucleotides align to TRBD2. CDR1 SGHDN and CDR2 FVKESK come from the germline V gene. This CDR3 is built from 16 residues. The trim removed 4 bases at V and 3 bases at J, leaving 4 bases unmatched. The CDR3 spells CASSLGLAGYTGELFF. The CDR3 DNA follows: TGTGCCAGCAGCCTCGGACTAGCGGGTTACACCGGGGAGCTGTTTTTT.

The chain links TRBV27 to TRBJ1-2, with D perhaps TRBD1 (5 bases). Germline V gene data show CDR1 as MNHEY and CDR2 as SMNVEV (reference sequence). V was cut by 6 bases and J by 2 bases, with 16 bases left in between. The CDR3 has 15 residues. Here the CDR3 reads CASSLIPGGNYGYTF. In DNA, the CDR3 is TGTGCCAGCAGCCTCATTCCCGGGGGAAACTATGGCTACACCTTC.

Only one count was recorded for this clone. The chain combines TRBV5-5 with TRBJ2-5; 7 bases map to TRBD1. This CDR3 comprises 14 residues. Germline values: CDR1 SGHKS, CDR2 YYEKEE (reference sequence). The J segment lost 2 bases and the V segment lost 3 bases, leaving 4 bases of the junction unmatched. The CDR3 is CASSWVRGQETQYF. The DNA of the CDR3 is TGTGCCAGCAGCTGGGTCAGGGGGCAAGAGACCCAGTACTTC.

The chain employs TRBV7-2 and TRBJ2-7; D unresolved. With 0 bases removed from V and 5 bases from J, the gap between germline ends came to 8 bases. Germline CDR1 SGHTA, CDR2 FQGNSA. The CDR3 loop spans 13 amino acids. Written as DNA, the CDR3 is TGTGCCAGCAGCTTAGCACTCCTAGACGAGCAGTACTTC. Its protein product is CASSLALLDEQYF.

The chain's CDR3 is CASKTGQRTGGYTF. CDR3 coding DNA: TGTGCCAGCAAGACGGGACAGAGAACAGGTGGCTACACCTTC. The V call is TRBV6-5, the J call TRBJ1-2, with 7 positions matching TRBD1. In germline, CDR1 is MNHEY, CDR2 SVGAGI. The CDR3 spans 14 residues. The V segment lost 7 bases and the J segment 7 bases; nucleotides outside the gene matches: 12.

The chain couples TRBV4-1 to TRBJ2-7, with 9 bases identical to TRBD2. V shed 0 bases and J 3 bases; nucleotides not matched to a gene: 12. The CDR3 length is 18 residues. Per the germline V gene, CDR1 is MGHRA and CDR2 is YSYEKL. The CDR3 protein is CASSQDLGGTSWVYEQYF. Written as DNA, the CDR3 is TGCGCCAGCAGCCAAGATCTAGGAGGGACTAGCTGGGTCTACGAGCAGTACTTC.

The CDR3 bases are TGTGCCAGTAGTCGCGGGACAGGGTCTGCAGATACGCAGTATTTT. Translation: CASSRGTGSADTQYF. This chain connects TRBV19 to TRBJ2-3; 9 bases are a match to TRBD1. This CDR3 spans 15 amino acids. Germline assignment: CDR1 LNHDA and CDR2 SQIVND (reference sequence). The V and J ends lost 5 bases and 4 bases, in that order; junction bases with no gene match: 7. Filled out from reference TRBV19 and TRBJ2-3, the complete variable domain reads DGGITQSPKYLFRKEGQNVTLSCEQNLNHDAMYWYRQDPGQGLRLIYYSQIVNDFQKGDIAEGYSVSREKKESFPLTVTSAQKNPTAFYLCASSRGTGSADTQYFGPGTRLTVL.

The chain links TRBV7-2 to TRBJ2-5; 7 bases align to TRBD2. V shed 5 bases, J shed 1 base, and the junction held 13 bases outside the gene matches. The germline V gene encodes CDR1 SGHTA and CDR2 FQGNSA. The CDR3 covers 17 residues. This chain's CDR3 is CASSPSPLSGAQETQYF. The CDR3, as DNA: TGTGCCAGCAGCCCTTCTCCCCTGAGCGGGGCCCAAGAGACCCAGTACTTC.

V usage is TRBV5-1 and J usage is TRBJ2-7; possibly TRBD1 for D (6 bases). The V and J ends lost 2 bases and 4 bases respectively, with 13 bases between them. CDR3 length: 14 residues. CDR1 is SGHRS and CDR2 is YFSETQ in the germline V gene. The CDR3 reads CASSFWTVGYEQYF. The CDR3 DNA reads TGCGCCAGCAGCTTTTGGACAGTGGGTTACGAGCAGTACTTC.

This clone occurred once. V gene TRBV6-1 combines with J gene TRBJ2-7, with 7 nucleotides matching TRBD2. Germline loops: CDR1 MNHNS, CDR2 SASEGT. J lost 2 bases, V lost 2 bases, and 6 bases had no gene match. This CDR3 is 15 amino acids long. CDR3 loop: CASSETSSGPYEQYF. The CDR3, as DNA: TGTGCCAGCAGTGAAACGTCTAGCGGTCCCTACGAGCAGTACTTC.

This clone showed up just once. The chain employs TRBV5-6 and TRBJ2-5, with no clear D. V lost 4 bases and J 2 bases, leaving 15 bases between the germline ends. This CDR3 has 15 amino acids. Germline loops: CDR1 SGHDT, CDR2 YYEEEE. The CDR3 region has the DNA TGTGCCAGCAGCCGATTCTGGGCCGGACAAGAGACCCAGTACTTC. Amino acids: CASSRFWAGQETQYF.

This clone was found once. This chain connects TRBV5-1 to TRBJ2-3; 8 bases map to TRBD2. J gave up 0 bases and V 4 bases, and 10 bases lay outside the gene matches. Germline V gene lookup returns CDR1 SGHRS and CDR2 YFSETQ. The CDR3 consists of 17 residues. The DNA for the CDR3 is TGCGCCAGCAGCACGCCGCGGGGGGCCGCTAGCACAGATACGCAGTATTTT. Its protein product is CASSTPRGAASTDTQYF. Variable domain in full (rest from reference TRBV5-1 and TRBJ2-3): KAGVTQTPRYLIKTRGQQVTLSCSPISGHRSVSWYQQTPGQGLQFLFEYFSETQRNKGNFPGRFSGRQFSNSRSEMNVSTLELGDSALYLCASSTPRGAASTDTQYFGPGTRLTVL.

The chain couples TRBV5-4 to TRBJ1-4, with TRBD1 matching 9 bases. Trimming took 4 bases from V and 6 from J; bases not matched to a gene: 4. Germline V gene lookup returns CDR1 SGHNT and CDR2 YYREEE (reference sequence). The CDR3 contains 14 residues. The CDR3 loop reads CASSLRTGDEKLFF. The CDR3 DNA is TGTGCCAGCAGCCTCAGGACAGGGGATGAAAAACTGTTTTTT.

This sequence joins TRBV7-8 and TRBJ1-6, with D possibly matching TRBD1 (6 bases). With 2 bases removed from V and 7 bases from J, the gap between germline ends came to 15 bases. The CDR3 is 16 amino acids. Looked up from germline, CDR1 is SGHVS and CDR2 is FQNEAQ. CDR3 residues: CASSLRHTGNNSPLHF. The CDR3 DNA is TGTGCCAGCAGCTTACGACATACAGGGAACAATTCACCCCTCCACTTT.

The CDR3 DNA is TGTGCCAGCAGTTACACAGGCTCTACTATGAACACTGAAGCTTTCTTT. Translating gives CASSYTGSTMNTEAFF. V and J are TRBV6-5 and TRBJ1-1; perhaps TRBD1 as D (5 bases). The length of the CDR3 is 16 residues. Germline values: CDR1 MNHEY, CDR2 SVGAGI. Trimming shortened V by 2 bases and J by 0 bases, and 13 bases separated the two germline ends.

A remark on this clone: Other DNA sequences of this sample code for an identical CDR3. The rearrangement uses TRBV29-1 and TRBJ1-4; D perhaps matches TRBD1 (6 bases). Trimming pared 4 bases from V and 7 bases from J, leaving 10 bases between. Germline CDR1 and CDR2: SQVTM and ANQGSEA. CDR3 size: 12 residues. CDR3: CSVGGPLEKLFF. The CDR3 bases are TGCAGCGTTGGGGGGCCCCTTGAAAAACTGTTTTTT.

This clone was picked up one time. The V call is TRBV2, the J call TRBJ1-1; the D is unclear. The CDR3 runs to 11 residues. Trimming took off 8 bases at V and 2 bases at J, with 6 bases between the two ends. In germline, CDR1 is SNHLY, CDR2 FYNNEI. CDR3 loop: CASGINTEAFF. The CDR3 region has the DNA TGTGCCAGCGGCATCAACACTGAAGCTTTCTTT.

The chain uses TRBV6-5 and TRBJ2-1; D remains ambiguous. CDR3 size: 15 residues. Germline V gene data show CDR1 as MNHEY and CDR2 as SVGAGI. Trimming stripped 5 bases from V and 3 bases from J, with 14 bases between. The CDR3 DNA reads TGTGCCAGCAGTAGATACCCCGCCAGCTACAATGAGCAGTTCTTC. Its protein product is CASSRYPASYNEQFF.

This clone was seen once. The V call is TRBV30, the J call TRBJ2-3; 7 bases fit TRBD2. The V gene's germline CDR1 is GTSNPN and CDR2 SVGIG (reference sequence). J gave up 1 base and V 2 bases, and 6 bases lay outside the gene matches. This CDR3 contains 15 residues. CDR3 sequence reads: CAWSRSGVGTDTQYF. The CDR3, as DNA: TGTGCCTGGAGTCGAAGCGGGGTGGGCACAGATACGCAGTATTTT.